This T cell receptor (beta chain) was identified in a study of T cell repertoires in cytomegalovirus infection. Study-wide context: Public TCR beta signature analysis indicated the presence of both CMV infection and matching HLA type.

A word on this clonotype: Its matching antigen is unknown.

Study results and caveats: Cumulated frequencies of public TCR beta families served to identify carriers of CMV plus the relevant HLA. It was HLA-C-restricted CMV-specific TCR beta clonotypes that dominated the response ex vivo.

Germline V gives CDR1 SQVTM, CDR2 ANQGSEA. The CDR3 totals 12 residues. Trimming cost V 5 bases and J 3 bases, with 10 bases left between them. TCRdb passed the reads through MiXCR, listing each CDR3 protein once. The table shows 100,000 to 150,000 distinct CDR3 sequences, with approximately 8.8% occurring only once. The sequenced material came from PBMCs. The chain recombines TRBV29-1 with TRBJ1-1; D uncertain. The TCR comes from a human donor in good health (CMV status not recorded). Some clones in this sample may be carry-over from other donors' samples. In DNA form, the CDR3 reads TGCAGCGTTTGGGTGCGGGACACTGAAGCTTTCTTT. It is translated as CSVWVRDTEAFF.